This T cell receptor (beta chain) was recorded in a study of CD8 T cells in ankylosing spondylitis. Overall study results and limits: Prior work had noted some motif variants in reactive arthritis blood and synovial fluid. Reportedly, matched ankylosing spondylitis synovial fluid was significantly enriched for disease-linked clones. Eight highly homologous variants made up a TCR beta motif, and this motif appeared characteristic of ankylosing spondylitis blood.

Scientists made TCR beta libraries using quantitative 5'-RACE with molecular barcodes. Via MiXCR, TCRdb re-called the 5' RACE reads, giving one row per CDR3 protein. The table has around 490,000 distinct CDR3 sequences, about 5.4% seen once. This CDR3 comprises 14 residues. CDR1 and CDR2 from the germline V gene are SGHDT and YYEEEE. V was trimmed by 4 bases and J by 4 bases, leaving 14 bases between them. This clonotype came up many times. Its antigen is not identified. J is TRBJ2-5 and V is TRBV5-6; maybe TRBD1 (6 bases). Sequencing was carried out using blood, either unsorted or a sorted T cell fraction (not recorded which). The clonotype was recovered from a male donor with ankylosing spondylitis. The CDR3 sequence is CASSLPGVGETQYF. In DNA form, the CDR3 reads TGTGCCAGCAGCCTCCCAGGGGTAGGAGAGACCCAGTACTTC.